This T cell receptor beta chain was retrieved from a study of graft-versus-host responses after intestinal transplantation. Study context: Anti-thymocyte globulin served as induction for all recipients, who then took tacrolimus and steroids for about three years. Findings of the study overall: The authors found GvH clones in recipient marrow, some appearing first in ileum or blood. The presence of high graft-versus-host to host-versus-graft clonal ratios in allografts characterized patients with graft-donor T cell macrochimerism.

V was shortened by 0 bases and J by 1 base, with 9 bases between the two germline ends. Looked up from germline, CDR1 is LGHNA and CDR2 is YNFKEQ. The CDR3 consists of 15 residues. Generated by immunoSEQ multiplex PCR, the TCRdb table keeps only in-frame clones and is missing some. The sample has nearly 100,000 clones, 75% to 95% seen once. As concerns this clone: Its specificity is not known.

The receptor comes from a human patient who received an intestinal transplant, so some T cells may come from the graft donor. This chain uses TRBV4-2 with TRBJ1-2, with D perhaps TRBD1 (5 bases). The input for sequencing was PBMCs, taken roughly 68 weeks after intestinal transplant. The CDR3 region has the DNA TGTGCCAGCAGCCAAGAGGGTCAGGGTAACTATGGCTACACCTTC. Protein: CASSQEGQGNYGYTF.